This T cell receptor beta chain was found in a study of post-analysis software for immune sequencing data. As for the study in general: Patients with relapsing-remitting, secondary progressive and progressive-relapsing multiple sclerosis courses were all represented.

Points on this clonotype: The target antigen is unknown.

The CDR3 has 18 amino acids. The germline V gene has CDR1 SGHRS and CDR2 YFSETQ. Every TCR beta cDNA library bore unique molecular identifiers. Each sample of 1 to 10 million input T cells yielded roughly 500,000 cDNA molecules, so each molecule approximated one T cell. In TCRdb, the PCR reads were re-called with MiXCR into one record per CDR3 protein. The sample has under 200,000 distinct CDR3 sequences, roughly 35% seen once. General study results and limits: A few TRBV segments occurring more often in patients than controls included TRBV5-6, TRBV5-1 and TRBV20-1. Significantly lower normalized Chao1 diversity was found in patients with multiple sclerosis relative to controls.

This sample comprised blood, obtained after autologous hematopoietic stem cell transplantation. The clonotype was recovered from a girl under 18 with multiple sclerosis. The chain combines TRBV5-1 with TRBJ2-7; D is unclear. TRBJ2-5 matches the DNA end more closely, so the J call is doubtful. CDR3 residues: CASSPEGRAQRFRETQYF. The CDR3, as DNA: TGCGCCAGCAGCCCGGAAGGTCGGGCCCAACGTTTTAGGGAGACCCAGTACTTC.